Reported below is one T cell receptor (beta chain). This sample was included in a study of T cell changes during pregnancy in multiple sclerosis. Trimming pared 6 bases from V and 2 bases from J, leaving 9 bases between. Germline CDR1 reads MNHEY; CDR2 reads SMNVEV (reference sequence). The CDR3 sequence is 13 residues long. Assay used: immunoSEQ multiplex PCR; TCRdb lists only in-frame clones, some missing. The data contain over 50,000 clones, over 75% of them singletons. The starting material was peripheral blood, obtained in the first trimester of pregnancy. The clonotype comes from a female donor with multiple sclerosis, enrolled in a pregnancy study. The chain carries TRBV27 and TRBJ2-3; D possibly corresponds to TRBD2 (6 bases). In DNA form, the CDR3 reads TGTGCCAGCAGCCGGGGGTACACAGATACGCAGTATTTT. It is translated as CASSRGYTDTQYF.